This entry lists 9 T cell receptor beta chains sequenced from one sample in a study of T cell repertoires and HLA-DP antigens. The antigens these receptors bind are not known. Sequencing used immunoSEQ multiplex PCR; TCRdb keeps in-frame clones, though not all of them. Among around 100,000 clones listed, about 91% were seen once. Material for sequencing was CD4+ T cells from PBMCs. Receptor source: a woman aged 18 to 35 in good health and CMV-seronegative.

This clone has just a few counts. The chain combines TRBV7-9 with TRBJ2-3, with D possibly TRBD2 on 5 matching bases. V shed 1 base and J shed 6 bases, with 11 bases lying between them. The CDR3 length is 14 residues. Germline V lookup: CDR1 SEHNR, CDR2 FQNEAQ (reference sequence). CDR3 nucleotides: TGTGCCAGCAGCTTAGAACGGGATATGGATACGCAGTATTTT. Its protein product is CASSLERDMDTQYF. The full variable domain, completed using reference TRBV7-9 and TRBJ2-3, is DTGVSQNPRHKITKRGQNVTFRCDPISEHNRLYWYRQTLGQGPEFLTYFQNEAQLEKSRLLSDRFSAERPKGSFSTLEIQRTEQGDSAMYLCASSLERDMDTQYFGPGTRLTVL.

This clone was picked up one time. The chain joins TRBV27 to TRBJ1-4; unclear D gene. The CDR3 spans 17 residues. V lost 8 bases to trimming and J lost 0 bases, with 19 bases between them. Looked up from germline, CDR1 is MNHEY and CDR2 is SMNVEV (reference sequence). CDR3 sequence: CASANLGITATNEKLFF. In DNA form, the CDR3 reads TGTGCCAGCGCCAACCTCGGGATCACTGCAACTAATGAAAAACTGTTTTTT.

This clone appeared a single time. The rearrangement uses TRBV10-3 and TRBJ1-3, with TRBD1 identical over 8 bases. Germline CDR1 reads ENHRY; CDR2 reads SYGVKD. V was clipped by 4 bases and J by 4 bases; unmatched bases: 3. The CDR3 spans 14 residues. This CDR3 is CAISVGTGGNTIYF. As DNA, the CDR3 is TGTGCCATCAGTGTCGGGACAGGCGGAAACACCATATATTTT.

The rearrangement links TRBV28 to TRBJ2-5; TRBD2 aligns across 12 bases. CDR1 and CDR2 from the germline V gene are MDHEN and SYDVKM. With 2 bases clipped from V and 4 bases from J, the junction kept 5 bases outside the gene matches. This CDR3 region has 16 residues. This chain's CDR3 is CASSLLGLAGRETQYF. CDR3 DNA sequence: TGTGCCAGCAGTTTACTTGGACTAGCGGGAAGAGAGACCCAGTACTTC.

This clone was counted a single time. The chain carries TRBV5-1 and TRBJ2-3; TRBD2 might be the D (5 bases). Germline CDR1 and CDR2: SGHRS and YFSETQ. This CDR3 is 14 amino acids long. V was trimmed by 0 bases and J by 3 bases, leaving 8 bases between them. The CDR3 loop reads CASSLVGVTDTQYF. Here the CDR3 DNA reads TGCGCCAGCAGCTTGGTGGGAGTAACAGATACGCAGTATTTT.

This clone was counted a few times. V and J are TRBV7-9 and TRBJ1-6; TRBD1 is a possible D gene (5 bases). The CDR3 contains 14 residues. Trimming pared 2 bases from V and 7 bases from J, leaving 9 bases between. From germline, CDR1 is SEHNR and CDR2 FQNEAQ (reference sequence). CDR3 protein: CASSLQGTNSPLHF. CDR3 in DNA: TGTGCCAGCAGCTTACAGGGAACAAATTCACCCCTCCACTTT.

The V call is TRBV27, the J call TRBJ2-5; TRBD1 matches at 7 bases. Trimming at V came to 6 bases and at J to 3 bases, leaving 1 base not matched to a gene. The germline V gene encodes CDR1 MNHEY and CDR2 SMNVEV (reference sequence). CDR3 length equals 12 residues. CDR3 DNA: TGTGCCAGCAGGCAGGGGGAAGAGACCCAGTACTTC. Translating gives CASRQGEETQYF.

The J gene is TRBJ2-7, the V gene TRBV6-5; tentatively, D is TRBD1 (6 bases). CDR3 length: 13 residues. Between the trimmed V and J ends, which lost 9 bases and 2 bases, there was a span of 14 bases. Looked up from germline, CDR1 is MNHEY and CDR2 is SVGAGI. CDR3 sequence reads: CASSRPGAYEQYV. DNA of the CDR3: TGTGCCAGTTCCCGGCCAGGGGCCTACGAGCAGTACGTC.

J is TRBJ2-2 and V is TRBV2; possible D gene TRBD1, 6 bases. This CDR3 spans 15 amino acids. The ends were cut back, 4 bases at V and 3 bases at J, with 12 bases in the middle. Germline loops: CDR1 SNHLY, CDR2 FYNNEI. In DNA, the CDR3 is TGTGCCAGCAGTGTGAACAGGGCTGACACCGGGGAGCTGTTTTTT. Protein sequence: CASSVNRADTGELFF.